The rows below give T cell receptor beta chains drawn from one sample of a study of blood T cell repertoires in COVID-19. TCRdb's copy holds only in-frame clones and misses some; the assay was immunoSEQ multiplex PCR. The sample lists 150,000 to 160,000 clones, 80% to 90% occurring once. The specimen sequenced was peripheral blood. The receptors originated from a woman in her forties with acute or convalescent COVID-19. Both conserved end residues are part of each CDR3. D genes are given only for firm matches. Size values are once, few and many counts, or a class for expanded clones, and some rows have none.

V gene	D gene	clone size	J gene	CDR3 DNA	CDR3 protein
TRBV19	-	-	TRBJ2-1	TGTGCCAGTAGTGAACGACCCTCGGACAGTTCAGATGAGCAGTTCTTC	CASSERPSDSSDEQFF
TRBV10-2	-	-	TRBJ1-1	TGCGCCAGCAGTGACAGGACAGATTTAAACACTGAAGCTTTCTTT	CASSDRTDLNTEAFF
TRBV3-1/TRBV3-2	-	-	TRBJ1-3	TGTGCCAGCAGCCGAGGTATCGAGGGCCACAGCTCTGGAAACACCATATATTTT	CASSRGIEGHSSGNTIYF
TRBV9	-	-	TRBJ1-6	TGTGCCAGCAGCGCCCGGGAGAGCTCCTATAATTCACCCCTCCACTTT	CASSARESSYNSPLHF
TRBV27	-	-	TRBJ1-1	TGTGCCAGCAGCTTTCTACAGGGTAACACTGAAGCTTTCTTT	CASSFLQGNTEAFF
TRBV5-4	-	-	TRBJ1-6	TGTGCCAGCAGCTTGGGTGGAGAGTTCGGATCACCCCTCCACTTT	CASSLGGEFGSPLHF
TRBV24-1	TRBD2	once	TRBJ2-1	TGTGCCACCAGTGCTACAGGACTAGCGGGGGCGACCAGGTCCTACAATGAGCAGTTCTTC	CATSATGLAGATRSYNEQFF
TRBV3-1/TRBV3-2	-	-	TRBJ1-2	TGTGCCAGCAGCCAAGAGCCAAGGGGCATTGGTGGCTACACCTTC	CASSQEPRGIGGYTF
TRBV7-6	-	-	TRBJ2-1	TGTGCCAGCAGCTTAGCCCCCTACTCTCACAATGAGCAGTTCTTC	CASSLAPYSHNEQFF
TRBV19	-	-	TRBJ2-2	TGTGCTACCGGTTGGGCTGCAAGCGGGACCGGGGAGCTGTTTTTT	CATGWAASGTGELFF
TRBV7-8	-	-	TRBJ2-7	TGTGCCAGCAGCTTAGCGTCCCCAGGCTCCTACGAGCAGTACTTC	CASSLASPGSYEQYF
TRBV7-6	-	-	TRBJ1-1	TGTGCCAGCAGCTTATGGCCAAGGGGGAAGGGCACTGAAGCTTTCTTT	CASSLWPRGKGTEAFF
TRBV7-9	-	-	TRBJ1-5	TGTGCCAGCAGCTTCTTTTCCGGACAGAACAATCAGCCCCAGCATTTT	CASSFFSGQNNQPQHF
TRBV18	TRBD1	-	TRBJ1-3	TGTGCCAGCTCACCACGGGACAGGGGTGACTCTGGAAACACCATATATTTT	CASSPRDRGDSGNTIYF
TRBV18	-	-	TRBJ2-7	TGTGCCAGCTCACCATATACTCAAAGCTACGAGCAGTACTTC	CASSPYTQSYEQYF
TRBV5-4	-	-	TRBJ2-2	TGTGCCAGCAGCTTGATCGGGCTAGCGACAAACACCGGGGAGCTGTTTTTT	CASSLIGLATNTGELFF
TRBV27	TRBD1	few	TRBJ1-2	TGTGCCAGCAGTTATGGACAGGGTCGCTATGGCTACACCTTC	CASSYGQGRYGYTF
TRBV5-1	-	-	TRBJ1-2	TGCGCCAGCAGTCAGGGTAGCACCAACTATGGCTACACCTTC	CASSQGSTNYGYTF
TRBV28	TRBD2	-	TRBJ2-7	TGTGCCAGCAGTTCCGGGACTAGCGGGGGTCCCTCACAGTACTTC	CASSSGTSGGPSQYF
TRBV12-5	TRBD1	few	TRBJ2-1	TGTGCTAGTGGTCCAGGAACCGGGACAGGTTACAATGAGCAGTTCTTC	CASGPGTGTGYNEQFF
TRBV7-2	-	-	TRBJ1-4	TGTGCCAGCAGCTTAGCTGGACCGGGACAAGGGCTCGGTTTTTATGAAAAACTGTTTTTT	CASSLAGPGQGLGFYEKLFF
TRBV10-3	-	-	TRBJ2-7	TGTGCCATCGGCCCATCCATTACCTACGAGCAGTACTTC	CAIGPSITYEQYF
TRBV7-3	-	-	TRBJ1-1	TGTGCCAGCAGCTTAAGAGGGTCGAACACTGAAGCTTTCTTT	CASSLRGSNTEAFF
TRBV5-1	-	-	TRBJ2-7	TGCGCCAGCAAACAAGGGGGGGACTACGAGCAGTACTTC	CASKQGGDYEQYF
TRBV9	-	-	TRBJ1-1	TGTGCCAGCAGCGGAGAAGGGGTCCACACTGAAGCTTTCTTT	CASSGEGVHTEAFF
TRBV5-1	TRBD1	-	TRBJ2-1	TGCGCCAGCAGCTGGGCGAGACAGGGGGTAGACGAGCAGTTCTTC	CASSWARQGVDEQFF
TRBV11-2	-	-	TRBJ2-6	TGTGCCAGCAGCTTAGCGGCAGCAGGAAGCTCTGGGGCCAACGTCCTGACTTTC	CASSLAAAGSSGANVLTF
TRBV5-3	-	-	TRBJ2-7	TGTGCCAGAAGACTTCAAGGTCGAAGGCAGGCTTCCTACGAGCAGTACTTC	CARRLQGRRQASYEQYF
TRBV6-5	TRBD1	-	TRBJ1-1	TGTGCCAGCAGAAGACAGGGTGAAGCTTTCTTT	CASRRQGEAFF
TRBV28	-	-	TRBJ1-2	TGTGCCAGCAGTTTAACAGGGCAGGACTTCTATTATGGCTACACCTTC	CASSLTGQDFYYGYTF
TRBV4-1	-	-	TRBJ2-7	TGCGCCAGCAGCCAAGATTCTGGGACTTTAACCTACGAGCAGTACTTC	CASSQDSGTLTYEQYF
TRBV30	-	-	TRBJ1-1	TGTGCCTGGAGTGTAAAAGGAGGGGACACTGAAGCTTTCTTT	CAWSVKGGDTEAFF
TRBV19	-	-	TRBJ2-7	TGTGCCAGTAGTATGACAGGCTCCTACGAGCAGTACTTC	CASSMTGSYEQYF
TRBV25-1	TRBD2	-	TRBJ2-2	TGTGCCAGCAGTGAATCATTACTAGCGGGAGTCACCGGGGAGCTGTTTTTT	CASSESLLAGVTGELFF
TRBV28	-	-	TRBJ1-5	TGTGCCAGCAGTTCCATAAACGATAAGAGGCCCCAGCATTTT	CASSSINDKRPQHF
TRBV9	-	-	TRBJ2-1	TGTGCCAGCAGCGTGTCACAATCCAACAATGAGCAGTTCTTC	CASSVSQSNNEQFF
TRBV30	-	once	TRBJ1-5	TGTGCCTGGAGTGCGGGACTTGGGGGTCAGCCCCAGCATTTT	CAWSAGLGGQPQHF
TRBV5-5	-	-	TRBJ2-1	TGTGCCAGCAGCTTGTCCTTGACTCCTTATACTGAGCAGTTCTTC	CASSLSLTPYTEQFF
TRBV13	-	-	TRBJ1-5	TGTGCCAGCAGCTACAGGGAAGGTCAGCCCCAGCATTTT	CASSYREGQPQHF
TRBV28	-	-	TRBJ2-3	TGTGCCAGCAGTTCGGGCGGGAGCACAGATACGCAGTATTTT	CASSSGGSTDTQYF